These 29 T cell receptor beta chains share one sample of origin, sequenced in a study of T cell changes during pregnancy in multiple sclerosis. Repertoires were generated with immunoSEQ multiplex PCR, while TCRdb's copy carries only in-frame clones and drops some. This table holds some 80,000 clones, roughly 90% found once. Sequencing used peripheral blood, obtained in the first trimester of pregnancy. The receptors originated from a female donor in good health, enrolled as a control in a pregnancy study.

This clone appeared a single time. In DNA form, the CDR3 reads TGTGCCAGCTCACCCGAGAAAAGGGGCGTCTATAATTCACCCCTCCACTTT. This gives the protein CASSPEKRGVYNSPLHF. The V call is TRBV18, the J call TRBJ1-6; possible D gene TRBD1, 5 bases. The CDR3 covers 17 residues. The V end was cut by 3 bases, the J end by 3 bases, with 15 bases between. In germline, CDR1 is KGHSH, CDR2 LQKENI.

The chain uses TRBV25-1 and TRBJ1-6, with TRBD1 matching 8 bases. J lost 8 bases, V lost 6 bases, and 9 bases had no gene match. CDR1 is MGHDK, CDR2 SYGVNS, per germline. The CDR3 length is 15 residues. CDR3 sequence: CASRNEDRVDSPLHF. The CDR3 bases are TGTGCCAGCAGGAATGAGGACAGGGTTGATTCACCCCTCCACTTT.

This sequence joins TRBV6-6 and TRBJ1-4; D uncertain. V lost 5 bases and J 4 bases, leaving 8 bases between the germline ends. Germline V gives CDR1 MNHNY, CDR2 SVGAGI (reference sequence). This CDR3 contains 13 residues. In DNA form, the CDR3 reads TGTGCCAGCAGTACGAGGATTAATGAAAAACTGTTTTTT. This translates into CASSTRINEKLFF.

The chain carries TRBV4-3 and TRBJ2-6, with a weak D call TRBD2 (5 bases). The germline V gene encodes CDR1 LGHNA and CDR2 YSLEER. This CDR3 region has 16 residues. The V gene lost 4 bases and the J gene lost 0 bases, with 10 bases spanning the gap. The CDR3 sequence is CASSRNRGSGANVLTF. The CDR3 bases are TGCGCCAGCAGCCGGAACCGGGGCTCTGGGGCCAACGTCCTGACTTTC.

This clone has at least ten counts. The chain is built from TRBV28 and TRBJ2-5, with 8 bases aligning to TRBD2. Germline loops: CDR1 MDHEN, CDR2 SYDVKM. Germline trimming cut 6 bases from V and 3 bases from J; bases unmatched to any gene: 6. The CDR3 consists of 14 residues. Here the CDR3 DNA reads TGTGCCAGCAGCTATCTTAGCGGGGAAGAGACCCAGTACTTC. Its protein product is CASSYLSGEETQYF.

This sequence joins TRBV6-6 and TRBJ2-3; no clear D gene. Germline values: CDR1 MNHNY, CDR2 SVGAGI (reference sequence). The V gene lost 7 bases and the J gene lost 8 bases, with 13 bases spanning the gap. The CDR3 has 12 residues. CDR3: CASTAKAATQYF. CDR3 DNA: TGTGCCAGCACAGCGAAGGCGGCTACGCAGTATTTT.

This clone turned up a few times. One junction end does not reproduce the germline sequence, and a read error may be involved. The V call is TRBV2, the J call TRBJ1-1, with 7 bases that match TRBD1. The germline V gene encodes CDR1 SNHLY and CDR2 FYNNEI. The CDR3 runs to 13 residues. This CDR3 reads CASIMDRNNEAFF. CDR3 bases: TGTGCCAGCATTATGGACAGGAACAATGAAGCTTTCTTT.

This clone occurred once. The rearrangement links TRBV19 to TRBJ2-3; 14 nucleotides align to TRBD2. The CDR3 has 19 amino acids. Trimming removed 5 bases from V and 4 bases from J; junction bases left unmatched: 14. CDR1 LNHDA and CDR2 SQIVND come from the germline V gene (reference sequence). The CDR3 spells CASSPSGTSGSLLPDTQYF. The CDR3 bases are TGTGCCAGTAGTCCGTCCGGGACTAGCGGGAGTTTGTTACCAGATACGCAGTATTTT.

This clone was detected once. This CDR3 is also generated by other DNA sequences in the sample. The chain combines TRBV7-9 with TRBJ2-1, with 7 bases fitting TRBD2. CDR3 length equals 14 residues. The germline gives CDR1 SEHNR, CDR2 FQNEAQ (reference sequence). V trimming: 5 bases; J trimming: 0 bases; junction bases outside the gene matches: 1. For the CDR3, the DNA is TGTGCCAGCAGCCCTAGCGGCTCCTACAATGAGCAGTTCTTC. Translation gives CASSPSGSYNEQFF.

This clone was detected once. The chain couples TRBV30 to TRBJ1-1, with TRBD1 matching 7 bases. This CDR3 spans 15 amino acids. The trim removed 2 bases at V and 4 bases at J, leaving 10 bases unmatched. Germline values: CDR1 GTSNPN, CDR2 SVGIG (reference sequence). CDR3 amino acids: CAWSRSRQGFTEAFF. In nucleotides, the CDR3 is TGTGCCTGGAGTCGTTCGCGACAGGGATTCACTGAAGCTTTCTTT.

The chain recombines TRBV7-6 with TRBJ2-1, with D possibly matching TRBD2 (6 bases). Trimming took off 9 bases at V and 8 bases at J, with 23 bases between the two ends. This CDR3 is 15 amino acids long. The germline V gene encodes CDR1 SGHVS and CDR2 FNYEAQ. CDR3 nucleotides: TGTGCCAGTCAGCTTAGTGGAGGGGCCGTGGATGAGCAGTTCTTC. It codes for CASQLSGGAVDEQFF. Full variable domain (outside the CDR3, taken from reference TRBV7-6 and TRBJ2-1): GAGVSQSPRYKVTKRGQDVALRCDPISGHVSLYWYRQALGQGPEFLTYFNYEAQQDKSGLPNDRFSAERPEGSISTLTIQRTEQRDSAMYRCASQLSGGAVDEQFFGPGTRLTVL.

The chain couples TRBV6-5 to TRBJ2-3; 9 nucleotides line up with TRBD2. The trim removed 7 bases at V and 7 bases at J, leaving 9 bases unmatched. The CDR3 runs to 14 residues. CDR1 MNHEY and CDR2 SVGAGI come from the germline V gene. The CDR3 spells CASKGAGGLNTQYF. The CDR3, as DNA: TGTGCCAGCAAGGGGGCGGGGGGGCTAAATACGCAGTATTTT.

The rearrangement links TRBV6-1 to TRBJ2-7, with 11 bases fitting TRBD2. CDR1 and CDR2 from the germline V gene are MNHNS and SASEGT. This CDR3 is built from 17 residues. Trimming cost V 3 bases and J 3 bases; bases outside gene matches: 10. The CDR3 protein is CASSEPDTSGRIYEQYF. CDR3 nucleotides: TGTGCCAGCAGTGAGCCAGACACTAGCGGGAGAATCTACGAGCAGTACTTC.

The genes are TRBV18 and TRBJ2-3; 8 positions agree with TRBD1. The CDR3 spans 18 residues. Losses at the gene ends were 6 bases for V and 4 bases for J; bases not matched to a gene: 18. From germline, CDR1 is KGHSH and CDR2 LQKENI. The CDR3 reads CASSDRGVRMVEADTQYF. CDR3 coding DNA: TGTGCCAGCTCCGACAGGGGCGTCCGAATGGTGGAGGCAGATACGCAGTATTTT.

The chain combines TRBV5-4 with TRBJ2-5, with 7 nucleotides matching TRBD1. With 4 bases clipped from V and 3 bases from J, the junction kept 9 bases outside the gene matches. CDR1 is SGHNT, CDR2 YYREEE, per germline (reference sequence). The CDR3 sequence is 15 residues long. The CDR3 reads CASSRPVTGKETQYF. In nucleotides, the CDR3 is TGTGCCAGCAGCCGTCCGGTGACAGGGAAAGAGACCCAGTACTTC.

V is TRBV9 and J is TRBJ1-1, with D maybe TRBD1 (5 bases). This CDR3 has 15 amino acids. Looked up from germline, CDR1 is SGDLS and CDR2 is YYNGEE. The V end lost 3 bases, the J end lost 1 base, and 13 bases lay between the germline ends. The DNA of the CDR3 is TGTGCCAGCAGCGGGCGAGACAGATCGAACACTGAAGCTTTCTTT. The encoded protein is CASSGRDRSNTEAFF.

The chain links TRBV16 to TRBJ2-1, with a weak D call TRBD2 (6 bases). Trimming removed 5 bases from V and 12 bases from J, with 17 bases in between. Germline V gene data show CDR1 as KGHSY and CDR2 as FQNENV. The CDR3 sequence is 13 residues long. The CDR3 reads CASSKGQFGGQFF. In DNA form, the CDR3 reads TGTGCCAGCAGCAAAGGACAATTCGGGGGGCAGTTCTTC. Supplemented by reference TRBV16 and TRBJ2-1, the full variable domain reads GEEVAQTPKHLVRGEGQKAKLYCAPIKGHSYVFWYQQVLKNEFKFLISFQNENVFDETGMPKERFSAKCLPNSPCSLEIQATKLEDSAVYFCASSKGQFGGQFFGPGTRLTVL.

The J gene is TRBJ1-5, the V gene TRBV4-3; tentatively, D is TRBD1 (6 bases). The germline CDR1 and CDR2 sequences are LGHNA and YSLEER. The V gene lost 0 bases and the J gene lost 4 bases, with 13 bases spanning the gap. The CDR3 loop spans 16 amino acids. DNA of the CDR3: TGCGCCAGCAGCCAAGAGATCTCCACAGGGAATCAGCCCCAGCATTTT. It specifies CASSQEISTGNQPQHF.

The rearrangement links TRBV5-1 to TRBJ2-7; TRBD1 matches at 7 bases. J was trimmed by 6 bases and V by 4 bases; bases with no gene match: 4. The CDR3 runs 12 residues. Germline values: CDR1 SGHRS, CDR2 YFSETQ. The CDR3 loop reads CASSPTGIEQYF. The CDR3 region has the DNA TGCGCCAGCAGCCCGACAGGGATCGAGCAGTACTTC. The full variable domain, completed using reference TRBV5-1 and TRBJ2-7, is KAGVTQTPRYLIKTRGQQVTLSCSPISGHRSVSWYQQTPGQGLQFLFEYFSETQRNKGNFPGRFSGRQFSNSRSEMNVSTLELGDSALYLCASSPTGIEQYFGPGTRLTVT.

The chain is built from TRBV6-5 and TRBJ2-3; tentative D call: TRBD1 (6 bases). Trimming pared 5 bases from V and 1 base from J, leaving 10 bases between. CDR3 length: 14 amino acids. Germline values: CDR1 MNHEY, CDR2 SVGAGI. CDR3 DNA: TGTGCCAGCAGTGACAGGTTTCGCACAGATACGCAGTATTTT. It yields the protein CASSDRFRTDTQYF.

V gene TRBV28 combines with J gene TRBJ2-3; 8 bases are a match to TRBD2. Germline CDR1 is MDHEN and CDR2 is SYDVKM. The CDR3 extends over 15 amino acids. With V trimmed by 2 bases and J by 0 bases, 1 base remained unmatched. Here the CDR3 reads CASSLLAGSTDTQYF. CDR3 nucleotide sequence: TGTGCCAGCAGTTTACTAGCGGGTAGCACAGATACGCAGTATTTT. The complete variable domain, with remaining parts taken from reference TRBV28 and TRBJ2-3, reads DVKVTQSSRYLVKRTGEKVFLECVQDMDHENMFWYRQDPGLGLRLIYFSYDVKMKEKGDIPEGYSVSREKKERFSLILESASTNQTSMYLCASSLLAGSTDTQYFGPGTRLTVL.

This clone appeared a few times. The chain couples TRBV7-2 to TRBJ1-1; D is unclear. The CDR3 consists of 15 residues. CDR1 SGHTA and CDR2 FQGNSA come from the germline V gene. With 2 bases removed from V and 1 base from J, the gap between germline ends came to 11 bases. In DNA form, the CDR3 reads TGTGCCAGCAGCTTAAGCGGGGTGACGAACACTGAAGCTTTCTTT. Its protein product is CASSLSGVTNTEAFF.

This clone was detected only once. V and J are TRBV18 and TRBJ1-5; TRBD1 agrees at 8 bases. Trimming took 3 bases from V and 6 from J; bases not matched to a gene: 10. The germline CDR1 and CDR2 sequences are KGHSH and LQKENI. The length of the CDR3 is 16 residues. DNA for the CDR3: TGTGCCAGCTCACCCCAGGGACAGGTCCCTGGTCAGCCCCAGCATTTT. Its translation is CASSPQGQVPGQPQHF. The variable domain in full, with the rest retrieved from reference TRBV18 and TRBJ1-5, is NAGVMQNPRHLVRRRGQEARLRCSPMKGHSHVYWYRQLPEEGLKFMVYLQKENIIDESGMPKERFSAEFPKEGPSILRIQQVVRGDSAAYFCASSPQGQVPGQPQHFGDGTRLSIL.

The J gene is TRBJ2-2, the V gene TRBV7-7; maybe TRBD2 (6 bases). There are 13 residues in the CDR3. The V gene's germline CDR1 is SSHAT and CDR2 FNYEAQ (reference sequence). The CDR3 protein is CATGTSNTGELFF. In DNA, the CDR3 is TGTGCTACTGGGACTTCGAACACCGGGGAGCTGTTTTTT.

CDR3 sequence (DNA): TGTGCCAGCAGCCCGACAGGGTTTGGCTACACCTTC. Amino acids: CASSPTGFGYTF. This chain joins TRBV14 and TRBJ1-2, with 7 bases identical to TRBD1. Trimming at V came to 4 bases and at J to 7 bases, leaving 3 bases not matched to a gene. CDR1 and CDR2 (germline): SGHDN, FVKESK. The CDR3 is 12 residues long. Supplemented by reference TRBV14 and TRBJ1-2, the full variable domain reads EAGVTQFPSHSVIEKGQTVTLRCDPISGHDNLYWYRRVMGKEIKFLLHFVKESKQDESGMPNNRFLAERTGGTYSTLKVQPAELEDSGVYFCASSPTGFGYTFGSGTRLTVV.

As DNA, the CDR3 is TGTGCCAGCAGTCAAGACCGGGACAGGGCCGTCGATGGCTACACCTTC. Protein sequence: CASSQDRDRAVDGYTF. The chain carries TRBV6-1 and TRBJ1-2; 9 nucleotides agree with TRBD1. V shed 5 bases, J shed 6 bases, and the junction held 13 bases outside the gene matches. The CDR3 has 16 residues. Germline V CDR1 and CDR2: MNHNS, SASEGT.

This rearrangement joins TRBV9 to TRBJ2-2; D remains ambiguous. Trimming cost V 7 bases and J 0 bases, with 7 bases left between them. Germline V CDR1 and CDR2: SGDLS, YYNGEE. The CDR3 length is 13 residues. CDR3 amino acids: CASGQANTGELFF. For the CDR3, the DNA is TGTGCCAGCGGCCAGGCGAACACCGGGGAGCTGTTTTTT.

The chain employs TRBV6-5 and TRBJ1-1; 8 bases map to TRBD1. This CDR3 has 14 amino acids. The germline CDR1 and CDR2 sequences are MNHEY and SVGAGI. V shed 6 bases and J 5 bases; nucleotides not matched to a gene: 8. The CDR3 is CASRQGEEGTEAFF. DNA for the CDR3: TGTGCCAGCAGACAGGGGGAGGAGGGGACTGAAGCTTTCTTT.

The chain is built from TRBV28 and TRBJ2-7, with D tentatively TRBD2 (5 bases). The germline gives CDR1 MDHEN, CDR2 SYDVKM. Trimming took off 2 bases at V and 6 bases at J, with 17 bases between the two ends. This CDR3 is built from 15 residues. The CDR3 loop reads CASSLGSHGLGEQYF. The CDR3 nucleotides read TGTGCCAGCAGTTTAGGGTCACACGGACTCGGCGAGCAGTACTTC.